This TCR beta chain was sequenced for a study of graft-versus-host responses after intestinal transplantation. Study in general: Once they had received anti-thymocyte globulin induction, all recipients took tacrolimus and steroids for around 3 years.

CDR3 length equals 15 residues. The V gene end was trimmed by 6 bases and the J gene end by 1 base; junction bases not matched to a gene: 9. Germline V lookup: CDR1 SGHNT, CDR2 YYREEE (reference sequence). Here immunoSEQ multiplex PCR was the method, and the copy in TCRdb shows in-frame clones only, minus some. The data hold tens of thousands of clones, with roughly 94% observed a single time. Regarding this clone: Its antigen is unknown.

This receptor was obtained from a human donor who was the organ donor for an intestinal transplant. The V and J genes are TRBV5-4 and TRBJ1-2; 7 bases match TRBD1. The sample was unstimulated CD4+ T cells sorted from spleen or lymph node cells, taken before transplant. The CDR3 region has the DNA TGTGCCAGCACCTCCGGGACAGCCCTTAACTATGGCTACACCTTC. Translation: CASTSGTALNYGYTF.